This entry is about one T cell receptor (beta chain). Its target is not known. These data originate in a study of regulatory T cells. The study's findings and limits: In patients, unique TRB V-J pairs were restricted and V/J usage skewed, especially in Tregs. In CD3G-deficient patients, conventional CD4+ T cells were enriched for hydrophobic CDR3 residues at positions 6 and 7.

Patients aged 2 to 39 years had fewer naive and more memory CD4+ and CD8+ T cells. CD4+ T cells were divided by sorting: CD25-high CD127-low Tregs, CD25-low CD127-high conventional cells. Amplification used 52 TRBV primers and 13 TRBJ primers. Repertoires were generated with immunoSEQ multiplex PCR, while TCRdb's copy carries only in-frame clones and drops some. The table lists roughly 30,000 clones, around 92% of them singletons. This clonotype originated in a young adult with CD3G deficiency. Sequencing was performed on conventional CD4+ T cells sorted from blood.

This CDR3 reads CASSFRGGAQHF. The CDR3 DNA sequence: TGTGCCAGCAGCTTCCGCGGAGGGGCCCAGCATTTT. This sequence joins TRBV7-2 and TRBJ1-5; the D gene is possibly TRBD1 (5 bases). The CDR3 consists of 12 residues. Deletions cut 3 bases from V and 11 bases from J, with 11 bases between. Germline V CDR1 and CDR2: SGHTA, FQGNSA.